This T cell receptor (beta chain) was identified during a study of blood T cell repertoires in COVID-19. In the study overall: Researchers got acute and convalescent COVID-19 samples from the United States, Italy and Spain. Nucleic acid was either cDNA or gDNA, and it came from T cells, B-cell-depleted T cells, or PBMCs.

Per the study methods: Counts of nucleated cells, estimated from reference gene primer amplification, were obtained. Produced via immunoSEQ multiplex PCR; TCRdb's table is partial and in-frame only. Clone size and the V and J calls come from that table; the DNA yielded D and trimming. The sample includes 70,000 or so clones, under 90% seen only once; the top ten take roughly 11%. Sequencing was carried out using peripheral blood. This TCR was recovered from a man aged 65 to 85 with active or convalescent COVID-19.

The CDR3 DNA reads as TGTGCCAGCAGTTTCTCTTTCGGGACACAGCAGTTCTTC. Its protein product is CASSFSFGTQQFF. The chain couples TRBV28 to TRBJ2-1; the D gene is possibly TRBD1 (6 bases). Per germline, CDR1 MDHEN and CDR2 SYDVKM. This CDR3 contains 13 residues. Trimming pared 3 bases from V and 11 bases from J, leaving 14 bases between.